Each of the 3 T cell receptor beta chains below was sequenced from the same sample in a study of response to subunit inactivated influenza vaccine. Via MiXCR, TCRdb re-called the RT-PCR reads, giving one row per CDR3 protein. The table lists 150,000 to 200,000 distinct CDR3 sequences, about 11% of them singletons. This specimen was non-naive T cells sorted from PBMCs, taken roughly 48 days after vaccination. The receptors were gathered from a man in his forties or fifties who received an inactivated influenza vaccine.

The chain recombines TRBV5-1 with TRBJ2-5, with TRBD2 matching 8 bases. V trimming: 1 base; J trimming: 4 bases; junction bases outside the gene matches: 9. The CDR3 length is 16 residues. Germline assignment: CDR1 SGHRS and CDR2 YFSETQ. CDR3 DNA: TGCGCCAGCAGCTTGATATCCGGGAGGGGCCGAGAGACCCAGTACTTC. It yields the protein CASSLISGRGRETQYF. Using reference TRBV5-1 and TRBJ2-5 for the parts outside the CDR3, the full variable domain is KAGVTQTPRYLIKTRGQQVTLSCSPISGHRSVSWYQQTPGQGLQFLFEYFSETQRNKGNFPGRFSGRQFSNSRSEMNVSTLELGDSALYLCASSLISGRGRETQYFGPGTRLLVL.

This clonotype was detected only a few times. The chain combines TRBV9 with TRBJ2-2; D not resolved. V lost 0 bases to trimming and J lost 5 bases, with 14 bases between them. CDR1 SGDLS and CDR2 YYNGEE come from the germline V gene. CDR3 length equals 16 residues. The CDR3: CASSVEAALRTGELFF. In DNA form, the CDR3 reads TGTGCCAGCAGCGTAGAGGCCGCGTTAAGGACCGGGGAGCTGTTTTTT.

This clonotype was seen a few times. J is TRBJ1-2 and V is TRBV29-1; tentatively, D is TRBD1 (6 bases). In germline, CDR1 is SQVTM, CDR2 ANQGSEA. Trimming took off 7 bases at V and 1 base at J, with 13 bases between the two ends. The CDR3 loop spans 13 amino acids. DNA of the CDR3: TGCAGCGCCGCCGGGGACATTAACTATGGCTACACCTTC. Protein: CSAAGDINYGYTF.